These T cell receptor beta chains were read from a single sample in a study of response to subunit inactivated influenza vaccine. Each CDR3 protein gets one entry after TCRdb re-called the RT-PCR reads with MiXCR. The profile shows roughly 620,000 distinct CDR3 sequences, about 11% of them singletons. These same data were also listed under a study on T cells expressing NK-cell markers.

The sample in question was PBMCs from blood, obtained on the day of vaccination. The source is a man over 45 who received an inactivated influenza vaccine. The CDR3 runs from the conserved cysteine through the conserved F or W. Each record gives: clone size, J gene, V gene, D gene, CDR3 length, CDR3 protein, CDR3 DNA. A D gene is named only where the DNA matches it firmly. Not all rows give a size; the values are once, few, many and, for expanded clones, a class.

few	TRBJ2-3	TRBV2	TRBD2	16	CASSGASGRFTDTQYF	TGTGCCAGCAGTGGGGCTAGCGGGAGATTCACAGATACGCAGTATTTT
few	TRBJ2-3	TRBV24-1	NA	11	CATSLMNTQYF	TGTGCCACCAGTCTCATGAATACGCAGTATTTT
few	TRBJ2-3	TRBV20-1	TRBD1	14	CRVTGTGETDTQYF	TGCAGAGTCACAGGGACAGGGGAGACAGATACGCAGTATTTT
NA	TRBJ2-1	TRBV4-3	TRBD1	13	CASSLGQGSEQFF	TGCGCCAGCAGCCTGGGACAGGGAAGTGAGCAGTTCTTC
NA	TRBJ2-5	TRBV28	NA	15	CASSSYQGLSETQYF	TGTGCCAGCAGTTCATACCAGGGCCTATCAGAGACCCAGTACTTC
NA	TRBJ2-7	TRBV12-3/TRBV12-4	NA	11	CASSTSYEHYF	TGTGCCAGCAGTACATCCTACGAGCACTACTTC
NA	TRBJ1-3	TRBV5-6	TRBD1	14	CASSLTGDGNTIYF	TGTGCCAGCAGCTTGACAGGGGACGGAAACACCATATATTTT
few	TRBJ1-2	TRBV10-3	TRBD1	13	CAISLTGGEGYTF	TGTGCCATCAGCCTGACAGGGGGCGAAGGCTACACCTTC
few	TRBJ1-1	TRBV7-9	NA	16	CASSSSGEGQNTEAFF	TGTGCCAGCAGCTCCAGTGGGGAGGGACAGAACACTGAAGCTTTCTTT
many	TRBJ2-3	TRBV6-5	NA	17	CASSYDRAGTDTDTQYF	TGTGCCAGCAGTTACGATCGGGCAGGAACCGACACAGATACGCAGTATTTT
NA	TRBJ1-5	TRBV7-9	NA	12	CASSFTGGPQHF	TGTGCCAGCAGCTTTACAGGTGGACCCCAGCATTTT
NA	TRBJ2-2	TRBV7-6	NA	16	CASSSPRRSATGELFF	TGTGCCAGCAGCTCCCCTAGACGCAGTGCTACCGGGGAGCTGTTTTTT